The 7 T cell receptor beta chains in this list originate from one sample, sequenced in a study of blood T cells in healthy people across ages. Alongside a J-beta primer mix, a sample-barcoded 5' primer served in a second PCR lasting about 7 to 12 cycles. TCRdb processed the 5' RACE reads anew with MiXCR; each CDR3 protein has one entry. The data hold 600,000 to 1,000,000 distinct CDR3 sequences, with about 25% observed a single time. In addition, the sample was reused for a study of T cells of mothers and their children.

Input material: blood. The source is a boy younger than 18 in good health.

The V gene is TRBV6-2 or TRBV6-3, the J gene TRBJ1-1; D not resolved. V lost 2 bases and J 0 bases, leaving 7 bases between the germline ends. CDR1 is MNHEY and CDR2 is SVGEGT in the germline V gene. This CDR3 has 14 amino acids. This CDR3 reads CASSYGHLNTEAFF. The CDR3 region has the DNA TGTGCCAGCAGTTACGGTCACCTGAACACTGAAGCTTTCTTT.

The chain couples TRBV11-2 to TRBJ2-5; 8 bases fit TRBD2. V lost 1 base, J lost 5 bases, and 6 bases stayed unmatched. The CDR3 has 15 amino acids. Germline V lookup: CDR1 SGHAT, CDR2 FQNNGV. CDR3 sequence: CASSLGTSSVETQYF. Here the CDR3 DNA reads TGTGCCAGCAGCTTAGGGACTAGCTCGGTCGAGACCCAGTACTTC. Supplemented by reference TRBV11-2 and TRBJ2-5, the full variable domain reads EAGVAQSPRYKIIEKRQSVAFWCNPISGHATLYWYQQILGQGPKLLIQFQNNGVVDDSQLPKDRFSAERLKGVDSTLKIQPAKLEDSAVYLCASSLGTSSVETQYFGPGTRLLVL.

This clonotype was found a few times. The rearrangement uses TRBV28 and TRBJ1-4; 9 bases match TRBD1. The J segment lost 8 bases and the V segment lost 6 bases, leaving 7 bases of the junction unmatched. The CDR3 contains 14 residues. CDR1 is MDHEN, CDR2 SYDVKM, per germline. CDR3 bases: TGTGCCAGCAGCCGTCCCGGGACAGGGGAAAAACTGTTTTTT. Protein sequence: CASSRPGTGEKLFF.

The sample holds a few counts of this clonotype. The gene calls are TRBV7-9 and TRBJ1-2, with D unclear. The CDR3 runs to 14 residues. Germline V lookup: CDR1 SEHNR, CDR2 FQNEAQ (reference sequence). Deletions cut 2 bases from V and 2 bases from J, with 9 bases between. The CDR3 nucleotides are TGTGCCAGCAGCTTATACGGGGAGAACTATGGCTACACCTTC. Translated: CASSLYGENYGYTF.

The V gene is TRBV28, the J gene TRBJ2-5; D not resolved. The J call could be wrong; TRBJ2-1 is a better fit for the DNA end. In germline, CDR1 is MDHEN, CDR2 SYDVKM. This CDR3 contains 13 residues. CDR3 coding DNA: TGTGCCAGCATGCCCTACTCCTACAATGAGCAGTTCTTC. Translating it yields CASMPYSYNEQFF.

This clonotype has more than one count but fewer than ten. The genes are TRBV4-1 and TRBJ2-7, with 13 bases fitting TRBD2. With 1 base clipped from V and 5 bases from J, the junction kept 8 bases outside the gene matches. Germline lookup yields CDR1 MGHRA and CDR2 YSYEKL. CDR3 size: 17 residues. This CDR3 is CASSQVGTSGTPDEQYF. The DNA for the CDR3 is TGCGCCAGCAGCCAAGTTGGGACTAGCGGGACGCCTGACGAGCAGTACTTC.

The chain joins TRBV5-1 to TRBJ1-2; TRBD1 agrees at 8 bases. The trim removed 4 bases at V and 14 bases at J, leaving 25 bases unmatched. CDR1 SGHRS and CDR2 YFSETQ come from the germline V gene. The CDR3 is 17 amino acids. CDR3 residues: CASSQQGDSMATPSGTF. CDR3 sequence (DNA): TGCGCCAGCAGCCAACAGGGGGATTCTATGGCCACACCTTCGGGGACCTTC.